This entry concerns a single TCR beta chain. What it binds is not known. V shed 1 base and J shed 4 bases, with 10 bases lying between them. Germline CDR1 reads SEHNR; CDR2 reads FQNEAQ (reference sequence). The CDR3 runs to 14 residues. This entry comes from a study of OX40 agonist ivuxolimab in advanced cancers. On the study more broadly: Those treated in dose escalation had hepatocellular carcinoma, melanoma, renal cell cancer or head and neck cancer. Therapy given before enrollment (anti-PD-1, anti-PD-L1 or anti-CTLA-4) was allowed, and around 40% had some.

TCRdb's copy holds only in-frame clones and misses some; the assay was immunoSEQ multiplex PCR. The sample carries about 79,000 clones, 80% to 95% recorded once. Findings and caveats of the study: Partial responders at 0.1-3.0 mg/kg showed near-lowest clonal expansion.

Sequenced here: CD4+ or CD8+ T cells sorted from blood, sampled in a trial of the OX40 agonist ivuxolimab. The rearrangement links TRBV7-9 to TRBJ1-1; maybe TRBD1 (5 bases). This clonotype originated in an adult with an advanced solid tumor such as melanoma, head and neck, liver or kidney cancer. The CDR3 DNA reads as TGTGCCAGCAGCTTAGTTTCAGGGCTCACTGAAGCTTTCTTT. This sequence encodes CASSLVSGLTEAFF.